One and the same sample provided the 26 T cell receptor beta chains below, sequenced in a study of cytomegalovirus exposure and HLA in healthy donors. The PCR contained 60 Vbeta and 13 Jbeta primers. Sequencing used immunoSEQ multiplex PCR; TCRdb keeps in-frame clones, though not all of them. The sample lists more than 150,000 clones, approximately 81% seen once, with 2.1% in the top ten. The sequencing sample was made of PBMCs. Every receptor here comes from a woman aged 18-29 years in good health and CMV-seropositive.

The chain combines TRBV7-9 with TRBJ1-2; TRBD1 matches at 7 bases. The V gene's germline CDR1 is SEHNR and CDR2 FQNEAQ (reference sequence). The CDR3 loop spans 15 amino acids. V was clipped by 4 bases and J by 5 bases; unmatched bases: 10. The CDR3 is CASSSLRGAGYGYTF. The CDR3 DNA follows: TGTGCCAGCAGCTCCCTCAGGGGGGCGGGATATGGCTACACCTTC.

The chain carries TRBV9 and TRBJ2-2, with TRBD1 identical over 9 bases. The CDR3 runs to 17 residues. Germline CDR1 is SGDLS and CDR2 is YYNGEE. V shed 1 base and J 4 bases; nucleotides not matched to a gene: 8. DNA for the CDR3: TGTGCCAGCAGCGTAACACCGGGGACAGGGTTCACCGGGGAGCTGTTTTTT. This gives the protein CASSVTPGTGFTGELFF.

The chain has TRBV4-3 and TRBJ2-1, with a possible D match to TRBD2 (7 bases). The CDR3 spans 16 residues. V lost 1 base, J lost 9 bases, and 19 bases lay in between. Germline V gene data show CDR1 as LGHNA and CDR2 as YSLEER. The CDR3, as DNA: TGCGCCAGCAGCCAAGGTCTTGGGGGGGGCCCCGCTGAGCAGTTCTTC. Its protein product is CASSQGLGGGPAEQFF.

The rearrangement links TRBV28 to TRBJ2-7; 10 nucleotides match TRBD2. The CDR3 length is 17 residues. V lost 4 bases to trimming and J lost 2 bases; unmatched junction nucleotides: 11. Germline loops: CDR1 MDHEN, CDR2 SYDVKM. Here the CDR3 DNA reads TGTGCCAGCAGTTCCCCGGGTAGCGGGGGGCCCCCCTACGAGCAGTACTTC. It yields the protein CASSSPGSGGPPYEQYF.

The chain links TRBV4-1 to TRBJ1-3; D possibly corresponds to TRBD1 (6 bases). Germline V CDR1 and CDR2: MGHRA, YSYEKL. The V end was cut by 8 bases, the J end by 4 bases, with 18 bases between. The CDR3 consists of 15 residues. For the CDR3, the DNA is TGCGCCAGCGCCTTGGGGGGGGCGCCCGGAAACACCATATATTTT. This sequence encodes CASALGGAPGNTIYF.

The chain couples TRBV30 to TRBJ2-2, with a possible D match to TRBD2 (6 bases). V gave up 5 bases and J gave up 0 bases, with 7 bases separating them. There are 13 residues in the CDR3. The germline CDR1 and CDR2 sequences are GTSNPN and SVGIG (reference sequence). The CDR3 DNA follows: TGTGCCTGGGGAGGGGCGAACACCGGGGAGCTGTTTTTT. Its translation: CAWGGANTGELFF.

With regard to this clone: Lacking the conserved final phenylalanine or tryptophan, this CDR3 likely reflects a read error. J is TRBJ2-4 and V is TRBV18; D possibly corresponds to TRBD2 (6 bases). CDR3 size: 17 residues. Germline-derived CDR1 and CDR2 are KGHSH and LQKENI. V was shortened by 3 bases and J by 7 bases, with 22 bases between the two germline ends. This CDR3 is CASSPQVVGRAGNIQYL. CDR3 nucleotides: TGTGCCAGCTCACCTCAAGTGGTGGGACGGGCGGGGAACATTCAGTACCTC.

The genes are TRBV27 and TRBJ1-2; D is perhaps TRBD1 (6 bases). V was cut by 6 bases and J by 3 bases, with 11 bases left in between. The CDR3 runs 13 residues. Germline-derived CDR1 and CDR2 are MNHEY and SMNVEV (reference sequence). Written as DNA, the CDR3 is TGTGCCAGCAGCTGGGGGCAAGACTATGGCTACACCTTC. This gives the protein CASSWGQDYGYTF.

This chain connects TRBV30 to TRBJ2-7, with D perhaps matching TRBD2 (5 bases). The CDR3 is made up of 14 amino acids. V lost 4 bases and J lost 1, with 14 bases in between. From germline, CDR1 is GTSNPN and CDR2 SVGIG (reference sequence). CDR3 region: CAWNPKGRSYEQYF. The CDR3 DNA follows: TGTGCCTGGAACCCGAAAGGGAGATCCTACGAGCAGTACTTC.

CDR3 amino acids: CASNEGQPYSNQPQHF. Written as DNA, the CDR3 is TGTGCCAGTAATGAGGGACAGCCTTATAGCAATCAGCCCCAGCATTTT. V usage is TRBV19 and J usage is TRBJ1-5; 7 bases agree with TRBD1. V gave up 7 bases and J gave up 0 bases; unmatched junction bases: 9. Germline CDR1 is LNHDA and CDR2 is SQIVND (reference sequence). The CDR3 is 16 amino acids.

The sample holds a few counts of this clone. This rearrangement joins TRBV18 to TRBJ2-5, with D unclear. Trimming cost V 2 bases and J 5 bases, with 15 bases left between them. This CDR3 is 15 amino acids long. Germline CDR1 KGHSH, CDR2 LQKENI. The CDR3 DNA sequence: TGTGCCAGCTCACCAGGCTCGGGTAATTCGGAGACCCAGTACTTC. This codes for CASSPGSGNSETQYF.

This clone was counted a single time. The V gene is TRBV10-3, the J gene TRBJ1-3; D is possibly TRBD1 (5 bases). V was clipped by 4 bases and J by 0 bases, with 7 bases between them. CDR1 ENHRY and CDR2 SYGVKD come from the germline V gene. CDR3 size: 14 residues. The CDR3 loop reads CAISGQLSGNTIYF. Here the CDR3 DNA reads TGTGCCATCAGTGGACAGCTCTCTGGAAACACCATATATTTT.

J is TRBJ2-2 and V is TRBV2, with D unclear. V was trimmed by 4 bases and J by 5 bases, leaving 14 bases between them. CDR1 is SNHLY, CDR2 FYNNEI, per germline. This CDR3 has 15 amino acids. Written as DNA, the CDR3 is TGTGCCAGCAGTGGACACTCAACAGTAACCGGGGAGCTGTTTTTT. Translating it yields CASSGHSTVTGELFF.

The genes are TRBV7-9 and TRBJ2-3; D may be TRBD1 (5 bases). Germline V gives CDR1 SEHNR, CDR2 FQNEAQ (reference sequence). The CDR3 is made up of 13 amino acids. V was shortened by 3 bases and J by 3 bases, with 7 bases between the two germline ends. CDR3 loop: CASSFSGTDTQYF. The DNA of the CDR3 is TGTGCCAGCAGCTTTTCAGGGACAGATACGCAGTATTTT. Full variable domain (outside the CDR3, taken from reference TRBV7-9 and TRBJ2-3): DTGVSQNPRHKITKRGQNVTFRCDPISEHNRLYWYRQTLGQGPEFLTYFQNEAQLEKSRLLSDRFSAERPKGSFSTLEIQRTEQGDSAMYLCASSFSGTDTQYFGPGTRLTVL.

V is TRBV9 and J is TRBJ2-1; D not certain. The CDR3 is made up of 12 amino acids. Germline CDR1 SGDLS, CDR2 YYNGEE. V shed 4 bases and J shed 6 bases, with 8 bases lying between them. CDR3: CASSPPVNEQFF. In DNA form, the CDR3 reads TGTGCCAGCAGCCCTCCCGTCAATGAGCAGTTCTTC.

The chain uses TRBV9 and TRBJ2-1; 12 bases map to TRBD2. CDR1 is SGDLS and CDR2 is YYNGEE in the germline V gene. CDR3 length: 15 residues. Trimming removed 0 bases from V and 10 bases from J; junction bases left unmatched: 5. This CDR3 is CASSVGLAGAREQFF. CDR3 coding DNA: TGTGCCAGCAGCGTAGGACTAGCGGGGGCTCGCGAGCAGTTCTTC. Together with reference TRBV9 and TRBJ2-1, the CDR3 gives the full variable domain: DSGVTQTPKHLITATGQRVTLRCSPRSGDLSVYWYQQSLDQGLQFLIQYYNGEERAKGNILERFSAQQFPDLHSELNLSSLELGDSALYFCASSVGLAGAREQFFGPGTRLTVL.

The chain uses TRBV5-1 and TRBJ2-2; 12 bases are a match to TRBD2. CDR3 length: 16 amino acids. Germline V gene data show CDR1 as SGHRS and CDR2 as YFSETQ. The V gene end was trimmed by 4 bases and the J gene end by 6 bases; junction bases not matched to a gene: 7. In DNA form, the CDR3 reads TGCGCCAGCAGCCTCCCTAGCGGGGGGGTCGCCGGGGAGCTGTTTTTT. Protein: CASSLPSGGVAGELFF.

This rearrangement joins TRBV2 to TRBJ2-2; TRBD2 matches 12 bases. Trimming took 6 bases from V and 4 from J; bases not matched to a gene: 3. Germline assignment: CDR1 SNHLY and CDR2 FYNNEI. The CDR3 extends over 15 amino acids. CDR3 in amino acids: CASRATSGSTGELFF. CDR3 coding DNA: TGTGCCAGCAGGGCGACTAGCGGGAGCACCGGGGAGCTGTTTTTT. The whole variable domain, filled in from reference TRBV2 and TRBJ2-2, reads EPEVTQTPSHQVTQMGQEVILRCVPISNHLYFYWYRQILGQKVEFLVSFYNNEISEKSEIFDDQFSVERPDGSNFTLKIRSTKLEDSAMYFCASRATSGSTGELFFGEGSRLTVL.

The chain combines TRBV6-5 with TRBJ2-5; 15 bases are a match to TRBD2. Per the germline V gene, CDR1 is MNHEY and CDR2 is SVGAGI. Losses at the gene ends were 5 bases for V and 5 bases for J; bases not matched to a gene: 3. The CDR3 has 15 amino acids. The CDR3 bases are TGTGCCAGCAGTGGACTAGCGGGGGGGCCGGAGACCCAGTACTTC. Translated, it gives CASSGLAGGPETQYF.

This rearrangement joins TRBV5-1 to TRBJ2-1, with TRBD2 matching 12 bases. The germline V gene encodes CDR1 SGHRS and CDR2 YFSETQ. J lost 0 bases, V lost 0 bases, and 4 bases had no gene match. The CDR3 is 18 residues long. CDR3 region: CASSLGLAGVASYNEQFF. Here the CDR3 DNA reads TGCGCCAGCAGCTTGGGACTAGCGGGGGTTGCCTCCTACAATGAGCAGTTCTTC.

For the CDR3, the DNA is TGCGCCAGCAGCTTGGTCGAAAACAGGGTTGGAAACACCATATATTTT. This encodes CASSLVENRVGNTIYF. The V gene is TRBV5-1, the J gene TRBJ1-3, with D tentatively TRBD1 (6 bases). Germline CDR1 and CDR2: SGHRS and YFSETQ. The CDR3 is 16 residues long. The ends were cut back, 0 bases at V and 3 bases at J, with 13 bases in the middle.

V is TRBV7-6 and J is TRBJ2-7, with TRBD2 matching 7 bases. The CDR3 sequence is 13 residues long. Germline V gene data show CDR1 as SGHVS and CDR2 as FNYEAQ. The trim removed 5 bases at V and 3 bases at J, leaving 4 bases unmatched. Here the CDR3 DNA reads TGTGCCAGCAGCCTGGGGGGGGTCTACGAGCAGTACTTC. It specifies CASSLGGVYEQYF.

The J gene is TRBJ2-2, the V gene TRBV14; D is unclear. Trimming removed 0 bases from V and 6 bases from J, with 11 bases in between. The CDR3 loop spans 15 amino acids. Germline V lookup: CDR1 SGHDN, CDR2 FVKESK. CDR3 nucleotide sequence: TGTGCCAGCAGCCAAGATCTCTCAGGCCCCGGGGAGCTGTTTTTT. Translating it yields CASSQDLSGPGELFF. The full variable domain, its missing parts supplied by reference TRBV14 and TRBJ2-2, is EAGVTQFPSHSVIEKGQTVTLRCDPISGHDNLYWYRRVMGKEIKFLLHFVKESKQDESGMPNNRFLAERTGGTYSTLKVQPAELEDSGVYFCASSQDLSGPGELFFGEGSRLTVL.

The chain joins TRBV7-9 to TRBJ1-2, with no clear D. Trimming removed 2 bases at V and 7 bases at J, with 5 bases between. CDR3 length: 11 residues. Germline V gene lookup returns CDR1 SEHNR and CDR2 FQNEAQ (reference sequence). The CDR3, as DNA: TGTGCCAGCAGCTTACTAGGTGGCTACACCTTC. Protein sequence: CASSLLGGYTF.

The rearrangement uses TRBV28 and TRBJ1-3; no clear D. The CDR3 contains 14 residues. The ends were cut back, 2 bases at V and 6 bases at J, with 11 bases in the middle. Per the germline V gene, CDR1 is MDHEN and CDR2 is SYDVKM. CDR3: CASSLDTKLNTIYF. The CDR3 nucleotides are TGTGCCAGCAGTTTAGACACCAAACTAAACACCATATATTTT. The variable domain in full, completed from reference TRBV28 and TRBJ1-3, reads DVKVTQSSRYLVKRTGEKVFLECVQDMDHENMFWYRQDPGLGLRLIYFSYDVKMKEKGDIPEGYSVSREKKERFSLILESASTNQTSMYLCASSLDTKLNTIYFGEGSWLTVV.

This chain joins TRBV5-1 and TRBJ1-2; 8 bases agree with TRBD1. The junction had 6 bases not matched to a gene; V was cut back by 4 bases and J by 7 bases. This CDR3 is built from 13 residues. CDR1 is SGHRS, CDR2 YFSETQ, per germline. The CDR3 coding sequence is TGCGCCAGCAGCCTTCAGGGGGCAGGTGGCTACACCTTC. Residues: CASSLQGAGGYTF.